Only a few counts were recorded for the clone carrying this T cell receptor beta chain. CDR1 and CDR2 (germline): SGHDN, FVKESK. This CDR3 has 14 residues. V gave up 1 base and J gave up 6 bases, with 12 bases separating them. The data derive from a study of blood T cell repertoires in COVID-19. Study-level background: Spain, Italy and the United States supplied samples that represented acute and convalescent COVID-19. Nucleic acid was either cDNA or gDNA, and it came from T cells, B-cell-depleted T cells, or PBMCs.

Per the study methods: Nucleated cell number was recorded as an estimate derived from reference gene primer amplification. TCRdb's copy holds only in-frame clones and misses some; the assay was immunoSEQ multiplex PCR. Clone size and V and J calls were adopted from that table, with D and trimming inferred from the DNA. The data show about 150,000 clones, with almost 85% seen just once and about 2.5% held by the top ten. It was during active infection that Seattle patients were enrolled and then longitudinally followed. Source material: peripheral blood. The chain carries TRBV14 and TRBJ1-2; possible D gene TRBD1, 6 bases. The TCR originated in a woman aged 80 or over with COVID-19, enrolled during active disease. The DNA for the CDR3 is TGTGCCAGCAGCCAAGTACAGGGTCCCCATGGCTACACCTTC. Translating gives CASSQVQGPHGYTF.